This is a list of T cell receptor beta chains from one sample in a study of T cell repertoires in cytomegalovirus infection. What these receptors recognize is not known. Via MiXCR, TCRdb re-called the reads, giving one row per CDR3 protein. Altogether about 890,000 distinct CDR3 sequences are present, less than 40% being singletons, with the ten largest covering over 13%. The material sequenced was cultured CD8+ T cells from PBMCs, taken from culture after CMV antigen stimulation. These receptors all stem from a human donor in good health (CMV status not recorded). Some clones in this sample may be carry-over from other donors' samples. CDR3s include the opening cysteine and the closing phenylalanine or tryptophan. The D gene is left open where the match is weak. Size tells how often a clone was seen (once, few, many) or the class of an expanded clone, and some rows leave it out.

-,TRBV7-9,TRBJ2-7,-,TGTGCCAGCAGGTCCCTACGGGCGGGGGCCCTCCACGAGCAGTACTTC,CASRSLRAGALHEQYF
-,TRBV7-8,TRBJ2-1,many,TGTGCCAGCAGCCCAAGGGGCCATTTCCCCTACAATGAGCAGTTCTTC,CASSPRGHFPYNEQFF
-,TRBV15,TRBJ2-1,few,TGTGCCACCAGCAGAGTCGGCCAGGGCGAACCCAATGAGCAGTTCTTC,CATSRVGQGEPNEQFF
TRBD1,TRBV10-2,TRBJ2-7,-,TGCGCCAGCAGTGGACTGACAGGGGATGAGCAGTACTTC,CASSGLTGDEQYF
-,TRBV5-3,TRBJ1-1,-,TGTGCCAGCAGCTATAGGCTGGTGAACACTGAAGCTTTCTTT,CASSYRLVNTEAFF
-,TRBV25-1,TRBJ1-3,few,TGTGCCAGCAGTCCGTATCATGAGAGCTCTGGAAACACCATATATTTT,CASSPYHESSGNTIYF
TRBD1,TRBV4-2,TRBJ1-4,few,TGTGCCAGCAGCCATGGGACAGGGAATTATGAAAAACTGTTTTTT,CASSHGTGNYEKLFF
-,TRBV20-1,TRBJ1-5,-,TGCAGTGCTGGAGCCCCTGGGGTTATTAGCAATCAGCCCCAGCATTTT,CSAGAPGVISNQPQHF
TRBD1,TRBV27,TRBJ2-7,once,TGTGCCAGCAGTCCGACAGGGTTTCGGACGTGGGAGCAGTACTTC,CASSPTGFRTWEQYF
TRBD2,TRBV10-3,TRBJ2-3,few,TGTGCCATCAGTGGAGGGACTAGCGGGGCTAGCACAGATACGCAGTATTTT,CAISGGTSGASTDTQYF
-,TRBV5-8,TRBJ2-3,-,TGTGCCAGCAGCTTACTGGGACATTCTAGCACAGATACGCAGTATTTT,CASSLLGHSSTDTQYF
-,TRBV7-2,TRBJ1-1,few,TGTGCCAGAATCCTTGCGGGACACAAGAACACTGAAGCTTTCTTT,CARILAGHKNTEAFF
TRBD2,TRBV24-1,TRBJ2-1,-,TGTGCCACCAGTGATAGGACTAGCGGGGGGTGGAATGAGCAGTTCTTC,CATSDRTSGGWNEQFF